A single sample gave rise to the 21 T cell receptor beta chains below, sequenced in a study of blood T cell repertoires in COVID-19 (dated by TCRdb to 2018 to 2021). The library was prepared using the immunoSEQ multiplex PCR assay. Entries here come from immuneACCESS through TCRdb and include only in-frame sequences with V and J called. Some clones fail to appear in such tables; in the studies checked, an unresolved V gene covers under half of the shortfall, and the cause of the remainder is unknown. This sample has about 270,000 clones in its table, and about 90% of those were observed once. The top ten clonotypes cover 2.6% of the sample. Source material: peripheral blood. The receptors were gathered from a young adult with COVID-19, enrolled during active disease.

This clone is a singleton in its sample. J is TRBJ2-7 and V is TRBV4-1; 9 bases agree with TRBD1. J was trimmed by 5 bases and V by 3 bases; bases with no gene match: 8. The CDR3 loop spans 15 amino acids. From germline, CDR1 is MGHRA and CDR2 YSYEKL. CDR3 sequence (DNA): TGCGCCAGCAGCCAGACCGGGGACAGGGCCAACGAGCAGTACTTC. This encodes CASSQTGDRANEQYF.

The CDR3 loop reads CASSNSGRGAEQFF. CDR3 in DNA: TGTGCCAGCAGCAATAGCGGGAGAGGCGCTGAGCAGTTCTTC. This chain connects TRBV11-2 to TRBJ2-1; TRBD2 matches at 9 bases. Germline CDR1 SGHAT, CDR2 FQNNGV. The V gene end was trimmed by 5 bases and the J gene end by 9 bases; junction bases not matched to a gene: 8. The CDR3 totals 14 residues.

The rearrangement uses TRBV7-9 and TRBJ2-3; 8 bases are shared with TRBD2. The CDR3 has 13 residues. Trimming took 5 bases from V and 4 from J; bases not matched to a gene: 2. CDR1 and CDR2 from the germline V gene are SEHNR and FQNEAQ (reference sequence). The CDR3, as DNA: TGTGCCAGCAGCCTGGGACTAGCAGATACGCAGTATTTT. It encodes CASSLGLADTQYF.

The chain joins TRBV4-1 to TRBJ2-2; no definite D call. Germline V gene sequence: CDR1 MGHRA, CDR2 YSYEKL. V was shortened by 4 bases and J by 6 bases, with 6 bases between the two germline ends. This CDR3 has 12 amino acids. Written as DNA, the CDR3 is TGCGCCAGCAGCCCGCGCTCCGGGGAGCTGTTTTTT. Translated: CASSPRSGELFF.

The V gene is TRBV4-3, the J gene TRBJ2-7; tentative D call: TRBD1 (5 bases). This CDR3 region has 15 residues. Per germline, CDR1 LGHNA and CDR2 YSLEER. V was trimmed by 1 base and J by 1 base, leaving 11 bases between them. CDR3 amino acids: CASSQGTKGSYEQYF. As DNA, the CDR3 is TGCGCCAGCAGCCAAGGGACAAAGGGTTCCTACGAGCAGTACTTC.

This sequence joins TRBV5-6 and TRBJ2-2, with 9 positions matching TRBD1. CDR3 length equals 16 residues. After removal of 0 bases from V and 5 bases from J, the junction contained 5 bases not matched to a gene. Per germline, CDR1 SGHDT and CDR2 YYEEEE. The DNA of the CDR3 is TGTGCCAGCAGCTTGGTCGGGACAGGGAGGACCGGGGAGCTGTTTTTT. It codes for CASSLVGTGRTGELFF.

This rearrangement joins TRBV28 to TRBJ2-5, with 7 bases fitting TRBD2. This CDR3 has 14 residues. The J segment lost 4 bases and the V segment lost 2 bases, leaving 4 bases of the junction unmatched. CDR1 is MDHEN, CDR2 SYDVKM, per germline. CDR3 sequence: CASSLAGAPETQYF. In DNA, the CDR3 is TGTGCCAGCAGTTTAGCGGGAGCCCCAGAGACCCAGTACTTC.

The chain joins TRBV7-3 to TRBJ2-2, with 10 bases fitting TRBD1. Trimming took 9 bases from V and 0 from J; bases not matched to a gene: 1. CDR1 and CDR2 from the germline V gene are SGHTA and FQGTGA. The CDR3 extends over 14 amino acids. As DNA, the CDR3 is TGTGCCAGTGGGACAGGGGCGAACACCGGGGAGCTGTTTTTT. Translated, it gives CASGTGANTGELFF.

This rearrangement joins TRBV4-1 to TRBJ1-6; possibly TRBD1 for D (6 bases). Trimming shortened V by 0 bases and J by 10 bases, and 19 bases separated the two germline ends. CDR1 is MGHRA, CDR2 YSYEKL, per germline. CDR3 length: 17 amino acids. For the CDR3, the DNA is TGCGCCAGCAGCCAAGATCGAGCGAGGGGGTTAGGGTCACCCCTCCACTTT. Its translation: CASSQDRARGLGSPLHF.

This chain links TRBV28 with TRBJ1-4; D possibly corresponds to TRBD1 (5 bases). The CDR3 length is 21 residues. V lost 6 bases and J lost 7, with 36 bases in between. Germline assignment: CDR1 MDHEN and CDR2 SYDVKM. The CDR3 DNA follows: TGTGCCAGCAGACATTATGTGACCCCCCGGAGGACAAGGAGGGTCCGTGAAAAACTGTTTTTT. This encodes CASRHYVTPRRTRRVREKLFF.

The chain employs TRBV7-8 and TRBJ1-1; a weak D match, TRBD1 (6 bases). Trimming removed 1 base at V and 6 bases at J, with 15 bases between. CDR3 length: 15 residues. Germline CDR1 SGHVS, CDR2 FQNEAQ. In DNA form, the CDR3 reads TGTGCCAGCAGCTTAGGCAGTTGGACAGAACCTGAAGCTTTCTTT. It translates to CASSLGSWTEPEAFF.

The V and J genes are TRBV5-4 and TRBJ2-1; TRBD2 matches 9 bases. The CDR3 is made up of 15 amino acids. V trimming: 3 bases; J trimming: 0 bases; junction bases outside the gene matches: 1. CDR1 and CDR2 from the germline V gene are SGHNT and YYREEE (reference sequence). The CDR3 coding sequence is TGTGCCAGCAGCTCAGCGGGGGGCTCCTACAATGAGCAGTTCTTC. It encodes CASSSAGGSYNEQFF. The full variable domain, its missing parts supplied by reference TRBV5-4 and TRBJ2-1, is ETGVTQSPTHLIKTRGQQVTLRCSSQSGHNTVSWYQQALGQGPQFIFQYYREEENGRGNFPPRFSGLQFPNYSSELNVNALELDDSALYLCASSSAGGSYNEQFFGPGTRLTVL.

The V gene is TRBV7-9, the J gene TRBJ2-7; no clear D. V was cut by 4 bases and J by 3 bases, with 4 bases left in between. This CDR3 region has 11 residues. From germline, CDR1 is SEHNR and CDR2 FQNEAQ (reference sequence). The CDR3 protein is CASSYNYEQYF. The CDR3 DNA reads TGTGCCAGCAGCTACAACTACGAGCAGTACTTC.

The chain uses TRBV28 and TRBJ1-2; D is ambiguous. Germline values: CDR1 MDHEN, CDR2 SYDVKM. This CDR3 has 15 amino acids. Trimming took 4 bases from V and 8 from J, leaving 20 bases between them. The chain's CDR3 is CASSSNPLRLGGYTF. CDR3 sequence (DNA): TGTGCCAGCAGTTCAAATCCCCTTCGCCTCGGGGGCTACACCTTC.

The CDR3 sequence is CASSAGGSSYEQYF. CDR3 bases: TGTGCCAGCAGTGCAGGGGGTAGCTCCTACGAGCAGTACTTC. This chain joins TRBV9 and TRBJ2-7; 7 bases agree with TRBD1. CDR1 SGDLS and CDR2 YYNGEE come from the germline V gene. V shed 5 bases and J 0 bases; nucleotides not matched to a gene: 5. The CDR3 contains 14 residues.

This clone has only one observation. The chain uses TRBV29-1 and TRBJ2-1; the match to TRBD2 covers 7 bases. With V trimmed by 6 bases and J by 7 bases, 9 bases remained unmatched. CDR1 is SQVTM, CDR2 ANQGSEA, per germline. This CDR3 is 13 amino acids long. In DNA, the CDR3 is TGCAGCGTCGTAGCGGGCTATAAGAATGAGCAGTTCTTC. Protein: CSVVAGYKNEQFF.

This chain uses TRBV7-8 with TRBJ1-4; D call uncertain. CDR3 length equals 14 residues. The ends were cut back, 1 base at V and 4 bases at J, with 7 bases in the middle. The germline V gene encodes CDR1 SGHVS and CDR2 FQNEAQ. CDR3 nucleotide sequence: TGTGCCAGCAGCTTAGGAGGAATTAATGAAAAACTGTTTTTT. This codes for CASSLGGINEKLFF.

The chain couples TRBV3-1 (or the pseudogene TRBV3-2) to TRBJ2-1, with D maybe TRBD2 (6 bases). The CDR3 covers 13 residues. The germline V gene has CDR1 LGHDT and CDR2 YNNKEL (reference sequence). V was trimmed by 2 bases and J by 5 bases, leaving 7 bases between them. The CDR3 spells CASSQRLDNEQFF. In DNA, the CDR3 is TGTGCCAGCAGCCAAAGACTAGACAATGAGCAGTTCTTC.

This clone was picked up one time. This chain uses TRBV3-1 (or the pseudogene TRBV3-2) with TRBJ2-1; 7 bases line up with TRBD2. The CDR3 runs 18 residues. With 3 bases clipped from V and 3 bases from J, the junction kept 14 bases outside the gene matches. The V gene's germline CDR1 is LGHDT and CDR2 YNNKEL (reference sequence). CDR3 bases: TGTGCCAGCAGCCACCTCACCCCCCGCGGGAGCTTCTACAATGAGCAGTTCTTC. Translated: CASSHLTPRGSFYNEQFF.

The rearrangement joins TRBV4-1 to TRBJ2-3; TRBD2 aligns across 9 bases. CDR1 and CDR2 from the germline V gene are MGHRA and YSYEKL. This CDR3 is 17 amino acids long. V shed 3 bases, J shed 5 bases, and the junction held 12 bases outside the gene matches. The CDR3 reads CASSQPTSGSGKDTQYF. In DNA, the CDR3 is TGCGCCAGCAGCCAGCCCACTAGCGGGTCAGGGAAAGATACGCAGTATTTT.

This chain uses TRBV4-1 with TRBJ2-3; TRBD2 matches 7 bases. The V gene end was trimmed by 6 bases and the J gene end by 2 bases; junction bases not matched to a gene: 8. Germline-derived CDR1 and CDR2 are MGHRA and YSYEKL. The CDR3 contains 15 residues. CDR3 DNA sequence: TGCGCCAGCAGTAACCAGCGGGGAGACACAGATACGCAGTATTTT. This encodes CASSNQRGDTDTQYF.